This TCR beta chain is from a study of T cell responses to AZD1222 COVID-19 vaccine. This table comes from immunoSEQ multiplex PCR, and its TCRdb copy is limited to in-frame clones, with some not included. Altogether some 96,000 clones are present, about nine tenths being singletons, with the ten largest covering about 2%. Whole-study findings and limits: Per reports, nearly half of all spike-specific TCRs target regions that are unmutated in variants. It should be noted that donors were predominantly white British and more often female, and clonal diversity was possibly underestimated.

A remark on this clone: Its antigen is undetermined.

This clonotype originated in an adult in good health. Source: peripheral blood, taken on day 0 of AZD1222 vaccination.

CDR3 bases: TGTGCCAGCAGCTTACAGGGGGCTTGGGACAATCAGCCCCAGCATTTT. It codes for CASSLQGAWDNQPQHF. The rearrangement links TRBV7-8 to TRBJ1-5; 8 bases agree with TRBD1. The trim removed 2 bases at V and 3 bases at J, leaving 6 bases unmatched. Germline values: CDR1 SGHVS, CDR2 FQNEAQ. The CDR3 totals 16 residues. Together with reference TRBV7-8 and TRBJ1-5, the CDR3 gives the full variable domain: GAGVSQSPRYKVAKRGQDVALRCDPISGHVSLFWYQQALGQGPEFLTYFQNEAQLDKSGLPSDRFFAERPEGSVSTLKIQRTQQEDSAVYLCASSLQGAWDNQPQHFGDGTRLSIL.